Listed below are T cell receptor beta chains from one sample, sequenced in a study of cytomegalovirus exposure and HLA in healthy donors. Only in-frame clones appear in the TCRdb table, and some are missing; sequencing was by immunoSEQ multiplex PCR. This sample carries 150,000 to 200,000 clones, roughly 80% of them seen once, and the ten largest clones take about 4%. Sample: PBMCs. The receptors derive from a man aged 45-60 years in good health and CMV-seropositive. The CDR3 runs from the conserved cysteine through the conserved F or W. The order of the fields is V gene, CDR3 protein.

TRBV28 | CASGTGDITGELFF
TRBV5-1 | CASSFSGSYEQYF
TRBV19 | CASSIGSGSVDTQYF
TRBV5-5 | CASSPWQGQETQYF
TRBV5-1 | CASSSTGEVSGELFF
TRBV5-4 | CASSDSFNSSPLHF
TRBV5-1 | CASSMGLAGTQPSTDTQYF
TRBV7-2 | CASSLRGGDNYEQYF
TRBV30 | CAWSPSPGGYTF
TRBV29-1 | CSVTGTLNEQFF
TRBV28 | CASRTRTGGKNTEAFF
TRBV9 | CASSGNPSSYNSPLHF
TRBV29-1 | CSVQKGQPYYGYTF
TRBV7-9 | CASSLVAGAHSYGYTF
TRBV7-9 | CASSPSGNSPLHF
TRBV28 | CATKFSIGQNEKLFF
TRBV2 | CASSSARASGSYEQYF
TRBV18 | CASSQTGGVYEQYF
TRBV30 | CAWSEQGNTEAFF
TRBV27 | CASGGGRYEQYF
TRBV4-1 | CASSQQGASDEQFF
TRBV4-2 | CASSQDRQTYSPLHF
TRBV28 | CASSFKGAIYEQYF
TRBV28 | CASSRRDRGRGGTEAFF
TRBV6-5 | CASSLSGQSNQPQHF
TRBV7-2 | CASSLVGLEAFF
TRBV9 | CASSATGTVVGEKLFF
TRBV4-1 | CASSQEGQGARGNIQYF
TRBV4-3 | CASSPWDSVAEAFF
TRBV2 | CASNQGVGGNQPQHF
TRBV6-4 | CASSDSLAPDTQYF
TRBV7-6 | CASSLGGQVYEQYF
TRBV9 | CASSVGLAGGRGTGELFF
TRBV6-1 | CASSEISSPFTGEQFF
TRBV4-1 | CASSQGTGGPEQYF
TRBV5-6 | CASSLALRGLNTEAFF
TRBV5-1 | CASSLETVTEAFF
TRBV6-6 | CASRLAGGPRGELFF
TRBV7-9 | CASSLSDREGEQYF
TRBV9 | CASSVSPKTGTNYGYTF
TRBV6-1 | CASSDRYRASTDTQYF
TRBV2 | CASSETRGNSPLHF
TRBV6-1 | CASSEQAGRREKLFF
TRBV7-2 | CASSLRGGTSGETQYF
TRBV5-4 | CASSPGLGSEKLFF
TRBV11-2 | CASSLDRGRQTEAFF
TRBV28 | CASSHRTGQGQPQHF
TRBV5-4 | CASSSKREVQETQYF
TRBV6-5 | CASSYSQRQATYEQYF
TRBV27 | CASSALDETQYF
TRBV4-1 | CASSQEGGGAGGETQYF
TRBV11-3 | CASSSSGTNTGELFF
TRBV11-2 | CASSGLRDSNYEQYF
TRBV27 | CASSRTSGVYEAQYF